This T cell receptor beta chain is from a study of blood T cell repertoires in COVID-19. Study in general: Sources were T cells, B-cell-depleted T cells, or PBMCs; the material itself was cDNA or gDNA.

The CDR3 covers 14 residues. J lost 3 bases, V lost 5 bases, and 4 bases had no gene match. Germline V CDR1 and CDR2: MDHEN, SYDVKM. Cohorts were assigned according to the clinical history that participants reported. Recovered status in Cohort 3 required two negative PCRs, clearance, or symptom resolution. TCRdb's table, derived via immunoSEQ multiplex PCR, lists solely in-frame clones and lacks some. Of some 250,000 clones listed, approximately 83% are singletons. This receptor was taken from a woman aged 45-65 years who had recovered from COVID-19. The sample consisted of PBMCs or T cells enriched from blood (not recorded which). This chain uses TRBV28 with TRBJ2-7, with 10 bases fitting TRBD2. The CDR3 here is CASSLRTSGYEQYF. CDR3 DNA: TGTGCCAGCAGTCTCCGGACTAGCGGCTACGAGCAGTACTTC.